This entry features one T cell receptor beta chain sequence. The V segment lost 8 bases and the J segment 8 bases; nucleotides outside the gene matches: 6. Germline CDR1 and CDR2: SNHLY and FYNNEI. CDR3 length: 13 residues. Libraries were prepared by immunoSEQ multiplex PCR; TCRdb keeps only in-frame clonotypes and omits some of them. The sample includes roughly 200,000 clones, roughly 89% of them seen just once. The data were taken from a study of blood T cell repertoires in COVID-19. The TCR originated in a woman in her 30s who had been exposed to COVID-19. The gene calls are TRBV2 and TRBJ1-6, with 7 bases matching TRBD1. The sample comprised PBMCs or T cells enriched from blood (not recorded which). The CDR3 spells CASLGQGDSPLHF. The CDR3 nucleotides read TGTGCCAGCCTAGGTCAGGGGGATTCACCCCTCCACTTT.